Each of the 27 T cell receptor beta chains below was sequenced from the same sample in a study of early T cells in non-severe SARS-CoV-2 infection. TCRdb re-derived calls from the 5' RACE reads in MiXCR, one entry per CDR3 protein. This sample carries roughly 33,000 distinct CDR3 sequences, roughly 5.9% of them seen once, and the ten largest clones take roughly 5.5%. Sequencing was carried out using whole blood. Receptors were obtained from an adult who was a healthcare worker with PCR-confirmed SARS-CoV-2 infection or an uninfected control (not recorded which).

With regard to this clonotype: It may be a read error: a sequence one base away is much more abundant. The CDR3 DNA reads TGCGCCGGCAGCTTGGGAAAGGACTTCACAGATACGCAGTATTTT. Translated: CAGSLGKDFTDTQYF. This rearrangement joins TRBV5-1 to TRBJ2-3; D is possibly TRBD2 (5 bases). Germline loops: CDR1 SGHRS, CDR2 YFSETQ. The CDR3 spans 15 residues.

This clonotype has ten or more counts. V is TRBV29-1 and J is TRBJ2-2, with 7 bases lining up with TRBD2. The length of the CDR3 is 15 residues. V dropped 1 base and J dropped 4; count of bases not matched to a gene: 6. Germline V gives CDR1 SQVTM, CDR2 ANQGSEA. The CDR3 loop reads CSVEGGGVSTGELFF. As DNA, the CDR3 is TGCAGCGTTGAAGGGGGAGGGGTGAGCACCGGGGAGCTGTTTTTT.

This clonotype was seen many times. This chain joins TRBV19 and TRBJ2-7; D is undetermined. The V and J ends lost 0 bases and 2 bases respectively, with 8 bases between them. Germline V CDR1 and CDR2: LNHDA, SQIVND (reference sequence). This CDR3 is 14 amino acids long. CDR3 amino acids: CASSIEGSTYEQYF. CDR3 nucleotides: TGTGCCAGTAGTATAGAGGGCAGCACCTACGAGCAGTACTTC.

In this sample, this clonotype turned up many times. V is TRBV27 and J is TRBJ1-4, with D perhaps matching TRBD1 (6 bases). This CDR3 comprises 14 residues. Trimming removed 7 bases from V and 8 bases from J, with 17 bases in between. The germline CDR1 and CDR2 sequences are MNHEY and SMNVEV (reference sequence). The CDR3 coding sequence is TGTGCCAGCAAATTCACAGGGTCGGAGGAAAAACTGTTTTTT. Protein sequence: CASKFTGSEEKLFF.

This clonotype was seen repeatedly, ten times or more. This chain uses TRBV20-1 with TRBJ1-1, with D unresolved. V gave up 3 bases and J gave up 4 bases, with 15 bases separating them. Germline CDR1 reads DFQATT; CDR2 reads SNEGSKA (reference sequence). This CDR3 has 14 residues. CDR3 region: CSARRRVSGTEAFF. DNA of the CDR3: TGCAGTGCTAGGCGAAGGGTTAGTGGCACTGAAGCTTTCTTT.

This clonotype occurred a few times. This rearrangement joins TRBV11-2 to TRBJ2-7; TRBD2 matches at 9 bases. This CDR3 is built from 15 residues. CDR1 and CDR2 from the germline V gene are SGHAT and FQNNGV. Losses at the gene ends were 4 bases for V and 0 bases for J; bases not matched to a gene: 4. The CDR3 spells CASSWTSVDSYEQYF. The CDR3 DNA is TGTGCCAGCAGCTGGACTAGCGTGGACTCCTACGAGCAGTACTTC.

This clonotype was detected many times. V gene TRBV12-3 or TRBV12-4 combines with J gene TRBJ1-2, with D uncertain. Between the trimmed V and J ends, which lost 4 bases and 8 bases, there was a span of 11 bases. The length of the CDR3 is 12 residues. The CDR3 protein is CASSYPGSGYTF. The CDR3 DNA follows: TGTGCCAGCAGTTATCCGGGGAGCGGCTACACCTTC.

This clonotype was counted ten times or more. This sequence joins TRBV5-4 and TRBJ1-6; D ambiguous. Trimming removed 0 bases from V and 0 bases from J, with 7 bases in between. Looked up from germline, CDR1 is SGHNT and CDR2 is YYREEE (reference sequence). The CDR3 is 16 residues long. The CDR3 DNA is TGTGCCAGCAGCTTGGGGAAGGACTCCTATAATTCACCCCTCCACTTT. This encodes CASSLGKDSYNSPLHF.

This clonotype was seen repeatedly, ten times or more. This chain joins TRBV28 and TRBJ2-5, with a tentative D call TRBD1 (6 bases). This CDR3 contains 14 residues. Trimming removed 5 bases from V and 2 bases from J, with 12 bases in between. The germline V gene encodes CDR1 MDHEN and CDR2 SYDVKM. The DNA of the CDR3 is TGTGCCAGCAGTACAAGACAGGAACAAGAGACCCAGTACTTC. Its translation: CASSTRQEQETQYF.

This clonotype was detected many times. The rearrangement joins TRBV20-1 to TRBJ2-5; 8 positions agree with TRBD2. V was clipped by 4 bases and J by 4 bases; unmatched bases: 11. Germline values: CDR1 DFQATT, CDR2 SNEGSKA (reference sequence). This CDR3 spans 15 amino acids. CDR3 protein: CSATPPSGLAETQYF. In DNA, the CDR3 is TGCAGTGCTACCCCACCTAGCGGGTTAGCAGAGACCCAGTACTTC.

V usage is TRBV6-5 and J usage is TRBJ2-7, with 7 bases aligning to TRBD1. Germline lookup yields CDR1 MNHEY and CDR2 SVGAGI. Unmatched junction bases numbered 5, after V lost 6 bases and J lost 3 bases. The CDR3 is 13 amino acids. CDR3 in DNA: TGTGCCAGCAGGAGACAGGGTGGCTACGAGCAGTACGTC. This codes for CASRRQGGYEQYV.

V gene TRBV10-3 combines with J gene TRBJ1-2, with D possibly being TRBD1 (6 bases). The CDR3 runs 13 residues. Per the germline V gene, CDR1 is ENHRY and CDR2 is SYGVKD. V shed 0 bases and J shed 9 bases, with 11 bases lying between them. The CDR3 sequence: CAISESRQERYTF. Here the CDR3 DNA reads TGTGCCATCAGTGAGTCGAGACAGGAGCGCTACACCTTC.

This clonotype has at least ten counts. CDR3: CASSLAGARNEKLFF. In nucleotides, the CDR3 is TGTGCCAGCAGTTTAGCCGGGGCGCGAAATGAAAAACTGTTTTTT. The chain uses TRBV28 and TRBJ1-4; D possibly corresponds to TRBD1 (5 bases). Germline V gene data show CDR1 as MDHEN and CDR2 as SYDVKM. V dropped 2 bases and J dropped 5 bases, with 12 bases sitting between them. CDR3 length equals 15 residues. The whole variable domain, filled in from reference TRBV28 and TRBJ1-4, reads DVKVTQSSRYLVKRTGEKVFLECVQDMDHENMFWYRQDPGLGLRLIYFSYDVKMKEKGDIPEGYSVSREKKERFSLILESASTNQTSMYLCASSLAGARNEKLFFGSGTQLSVL.

This clonotype was found many times. The chain joins TRBV29-1 to TRBJ2-1, with TRBD2 matching 9 bases. The germline CDR1 and CDR2 sequences are SQVTM and ANQGSEA. This CDR3 spans 14 amino acids. Trimming removed 4 bases from V and 3 bases from J; junction bases left unmatched: 4. CDR3 sequence (DNA): TGCAGCGTTGTCGAACTAGCGGGCTACAATGAGCAGTTCTTC. As protein: CSVVELAGYNEQFF.

This chain joins TRBV2 and TRBJ2-4; 8 nucleotides match TRBD2. The V gene's germline CDR1 is SNHLY and CDR2 FYNNEI. The CDR3 spans 13 residues. The trim removed 5 bases at V and 6 bases at J, leaving 3 bases unmatched. CDR3 DNA: TGTGCCAGCAGTCCGGGGGGGATAAACATTCAGTACTTC. This translates into CASSPGGINIQYF.

This clonotype was seen repeatedly, ten times or more. The rearrangement uses TRBV20-1 and TRBJ2-1; D is tentatively TRBD1 or TRBD2 (5 bases each). This CDR3 spans 15 amino acids. Per the germline V gene, CDR1 is DFQATT and CDR2 is SNEGSKA (reference sequence). V was cut by 3 bases and J by 8 bases, with 20 bases left in between. The CDR3 loop is CSASSPGRGVDEQFF. CDR3 nucleotides: TGCAGTGCTAGTTCTCCGGGACGGGGAGTCGATGAGCAGTTCTTC.

This clonotype showed up many times. This chain connects TRBV3-1 to TRBJ2-1, with 7 bases identical to TRBD2. The CDR3 length is 20 residues. Trimming at V came to 1 base and at J to 1 base, leaving 16 bases not matched to a gene. Per the germline V gene, CDR1 is LGHDT and CDR2 is YNNKEL (reference sequence). The DNA for the CDR3 is TGTGCCAGCAGCCAAGGACTCTTATTCCTAGCGGACCGTTCCTACAATGAGCAGTTCTTC. Encoded protein: CASSQGLLFLADRSYNEQFF.

This clonotype has a handful of counts. The chain uses TRBV20-1 and TRBJ1-2; tentatively, D is TRBD1 (6 bases). The germline V gene encodes CDR1 DFQATT and CDR2 SNEGSKA (reference sequence). The CDR3 totals 13 residues. V shed 0 bases and J shed 5 bases, with 10 bases lying between them. The CDR3 nucleotides are TGCAGTGCTAGAGATCGGCAGGGGTATGGCTACACCTTC. Translation gives CSARDRQGYGYTF.

This clonotype was observed at least ten times. V and J are TRBV28 and TRBJ2-7; possibly TRBD1 for D (5 bases). V was shortened by 5 bases and J by 3 bases, with 11 bases between the two germline ends. CDR1 and CDR2 (germline): MDHEN, SYDVKM. The CDR3 loop spans 13 amino acids. CDR3 nucleotide sequence: TGTGCCAGCAGTAAATGGGGCGGCTACGAGCAGTACTTC. It translates to CASSKWGGYEQYF.

V and J are TRBV2 and TRBJ1-2; D unresolved. The germline V and J ends were trimmed by 6 bases and 5 bases, with 10 bases remaining between them. CDR1 and CDR2 (germline): SNHLY, FYNNEI. CDR3 length: 12 amino acids. The CDR3 spells CASRGTEYGYTF. The CDR3, as DNA: TGTGCCAGCAGGGGAACAGAGTATGGCTACACCTTC.

This clonotype was picked up a small number of times. The chain couples TRBV19 to TRBJ2-5; D is unclear. In germline, CDR1 is LNHDA, CDR2 SQIVND (reference sequence). CDR3 length: 13 amino acids. The germline V and J ends were trimmed by 5 bases and 2 bases, with 9 bases remaining between them. CDR3 region: CASSPLTQETQYF. The CDR3 DNA reads TGTGCCAGTAGTCCTCTAACACAAGAGACCCAGTACTTC.

There are many counts of this clonotype. J is TRBJ2-2 and V is TRBV7-3; D is unresolved. From germline, CDR1 is SGHTA and CDR2 FQGTGA. V was pared by 3 bases and J by 4 bases, with 6 bases between. This CDR3 comprises 13 residues. For the CDR3, the DNA is TGTGCCAGCAGCTTGTGGAGCACCGGGGAGCTGTTTTTT. Translating it yields CASSLWSTGELFF.

The chain carries TRBV5-1 and TRBJ2-2; 8 nucleotides line up with TRBD2. The CDR3 is 17 residues long. Germline CDR1 reads SGHRS; CDR2 reads YFSETQ. Losses at the gene ends were 5 bases for V and 5 bases for J; bases not matched to a gene: 14. For the CDR3, the DNA is TGCGCCAGCAGACGGGCAACTAGCGGACAAAAAACCGGGGAGCTGTTTTTT. Amino acids: CASRRATSGQKTGELFF.

This clonotype has at least ten counts. The chain couples TRBV6-5 to TRBJ2-2, with D possibly being TRBD1 or TRBD2 (6 bases each). The germline V gene encodes CDR1 MNHEY and CDR2 SVGAGI. This CDR3 region has 16 residues. V was trimmed by 6 bases and J by 4 bases, leaving 18 bases between them. In DNA, the CDR3 is TGTGCCAGCAGCCATCTAGGGGGGCTTGGCACCGGGGAGCTGTTTTTT. It codes for CASSHLGGLGTGELFF.

The table lists this clonotype with many counts. The rearrangement uses TRBV5-1 and TRBJ1-1, with TRBD1 as a possible D gene (6 bases). The CDR3 extends over 13 amino acids. V lost 3 bases, J lost 6 bases, and 12 bases lay in between. Germline CDR1 and CDR2: SGHRS and YFSETQ. The CDR3 reads CASSSAGGSEAFF. In DNA, the CDR3 is TGCGCCAGCAGCTCCGCGGGGGGCTCTGAAGCTTTCTTT.

This clonotype was seen many times. The CDR3 DNA follows: TGTGCTAGTGGCCAGCCCGGGGAGCTGTTTTTT. Protein product: CASGQPGELFF. The rearrangement joins TRBV12-5 to TRBJ2-2; D not certain. Deletions cut 6 bases from V and 6 bases from J, with 5 bases between. The length of the CDR3 is 11 residues. CDR1 is LGHNT, CDR2 FRNRAP, per germline.

The CDR3 spells CASSFRDRGETQYF. In DNA, the CDR3 is TGTGCCAGCAGTTTTAGGGACAGGGGAGAGACCCAGTACTTC. The rearrangement links TRBV12-3 or TRBV12-4 to TRBJ2-5; the match to TRBD1 covers 10 bases. V lost 3 bases, J lost 4 bases, and 2 bases stayed unmatched. This CDR3 is built from 14 residues.